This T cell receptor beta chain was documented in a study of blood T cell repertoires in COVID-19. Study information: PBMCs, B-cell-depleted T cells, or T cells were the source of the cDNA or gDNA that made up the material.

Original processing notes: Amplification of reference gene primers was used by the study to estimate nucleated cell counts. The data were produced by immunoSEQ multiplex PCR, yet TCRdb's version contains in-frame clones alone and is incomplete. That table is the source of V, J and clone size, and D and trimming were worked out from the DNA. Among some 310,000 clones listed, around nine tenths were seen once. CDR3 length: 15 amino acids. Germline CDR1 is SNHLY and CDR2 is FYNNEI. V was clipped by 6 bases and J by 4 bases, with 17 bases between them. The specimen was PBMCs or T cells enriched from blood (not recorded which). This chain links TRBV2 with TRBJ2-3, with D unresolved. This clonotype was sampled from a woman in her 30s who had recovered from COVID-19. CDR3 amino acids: CASSPQDSWADTQYF. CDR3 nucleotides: TGTGCCAGCAGCCCCCAAGACTCGTGGGCAGATACGCAGTATTTT.